The 9 T cell receptor beta chains below all came from one sample that was sequenced in a study of prognosis after radiotherapy for stage I lung cancer. It was by two-round multiplex PCR that TCR beta CDR3 was amplified from genomic DNA. Individual primers that were specific to each TRBV and TRBJ gene served in first-round PCR. TCRdb passed the multiplex PCR reads through MiXCR, listing each CDR3 protein once. This sample carries fewer than 25,000 distinct CDR3 sequences, 36% of them seen once, and the ten largest clones take 60% to 65%. This sample comprised PBMCs, obtained before or after stereotactic body radiation therapy (not recorded which). The receptors derive from a donor of 50 years or more with non-small cell lung cancer.

On this clonotype itself: Given a far larger clone just one base away, this is likely a sequencing read error. The chain has TRBV11-1 and TRBJ2-7; TRBD2 agrees at 8 bases. With V trimmed by 1 base and J by 7 bases, 12 bases remained unmatched. CDR3 length: 16 residues. Germline values: CDR1 SGHAT, CDR2 FQDESV (reference sequence). The CDR3 here is CASSLVPGGSYNEQYF. The CDR3, as DNA: TGTGCCAGCAGCTTAGTCCCGGGAGGGTCCTACAATGAGCAGTACTTC.

This clonotype showed up many times. The rearrangement links TRBV5-1 to TRBJ2-7; 9 bases are a match to TRBD2. The CDR3 has 19 amino acids. V trimming: 0 bases; J trimming: 6 bases; junction bases outside the gene matches: 19. CDR1 and CDR2 from the germline V gene are SGHRS and YFSETQ. CDR3 bases: TGCGCCAGCAGCTTGGTATCCCCTGGGACTCGCGGGAGGGCCGCCGAGCAGTACTTC. Its translation is CASSLVSPGTRGRAAEQYF.

The chain carries TRBV19 and TRBJ2-7; a weak D match, TRBD1 (5 bases). Germline V gives CDR1 LNHDA, CDR2 SQIVND (reference sequence). The CDR3 length is 13 residues. V lost 1 base and J 6 bases, leaving 10 bases between the germline ends. CDR3 in DNA: TGTGCCAGTAGTATAGGCAGGGTGAGCGAGCAGTACTTC. Protein sequence: CASSIGRVSEQYF.

V gene TRBV5-6 combines with J gene TRBJ1-2, with D unclear. In germline, CDR1 is SGHDT, CDR2 YYEEEE. Deletions cut 0 bases from V and 10 bases from J, with 13 bases between. The CDR3 extends over 13 amino acids. In DNA, the CDR3 is TGTGCCAGCAGCTTGGCCTACATCAGCGACTACACCTTC. Protein: CASSLAYISDYTF.

A few counts support this clonotype. Here the CDR3 reads CASSYGPISTGELFF. The CDR3 DNA follows: TGTGCCAGCAGTTACGGGCCAATCTCTACCGGGGAGCTGTTTTTT. V gene TRBV6-5 combines with J gene TRBJ2-2; D unresolved. With 2 bases removed from V and 5 bases from J, the gap between germline ends came to 12 bases. CDR3 length: 15 amino acids. The germline gives CDR1 MNHEY, CDR2 SVGAGI.

This clonotype was recorded many times. This chain connects TRBV7-2 to TRBJ2-5; 8 nucleotides align to TRBD1. Germline assignment: CDR1 SGHTA and CDR2 FQGNSA. This CDR3 is 16 amino acids long. Losses at the gene ends were 1 base for V and 5 bases for J; bases not matched to a gene: 9. The CDR3 loop is CASSLVTGASEETQYF. The CDR3 region has the DNA TGTGCCAGCAGCTTAGTGACAGGGGCATCGGAGGAGACCCAGTACTTC.

This clonotype was detected many times. The V gene is TRBV20-1, the J gene TRBJ2-5, with 10 bases lining up with TRBD2. V shed 2 bases, J shed 5 bases, and the junction held 8 bases outside the gene matches. Looked up from germline, CDR1 is DFQATT and CDR2 is SNEGSKA (reference sequence). The CDR3 extends over 15 amino acids. CDR3 region: CSARPSAGGAETQYF. Written as DNA, the CDR3 is TGCAGTGCTAGACCGTCAGCGGGAGGGGCGGAGACCCAGTACTTC.

This clonotype was picked up one time. The V call is TRBV6-2 or TRBV6-3, the J call TRBJ2-2, with 14 bases that match TRBD2. Germline CDR1 MNHEY, CDR2 SVGEGT. The V gene end was trimmed by 6 bases and the J gene end by 4 bases; junction bases not matched to a gene: 10. The CDR3 length is 18 residues. The CDR3, as DNA: TGTGCCAGCAGAACCGGGACTAGCGGGAGTCGGGTCACCGGGGAGCTGTTTTTT. It is translated as CASRTGTSGSRVTGELFF.

The gene calls are TRBV5-1 and TRBJ2-5; no clear D gene. This CDR3 spans 14 amino acids. Germline V gene lookup returns CDR1 SGHRS and CDR2 YFSETQ. The V gene lost 4 bases and the J gene lost 4 bases, with 14 bases spanning the gap. The CDR3 coding sequence is TGCGCCAGCAGCCCACAGATTAATGTAGAGACCCAGTACTTC. It translates to CASSPQINVETQYF.